The rows below give T cell receptor beta chains drawn from one sample of a study of T cell changes during pregnancy in multiple sclerosis. Sequenced by immunoSEQ multiplex PCR; TCRdb stores in-frame clones only, minus some. The table has approximately 88,000 clones, 80% to 95% seen once. The material sequenced was peripheral blood, taken in the first trimester of pregnancy. The origin of the receptors is a female donor with multiple sclerosis, enrolled in a pregnancy study. The CDR3 runs from the conserved cysteine through the conserved F or W. Fields, in order: D gene, J gene, V gene, clone size, CDR3 protein, CDR3 DNA. The D gene is left open where the match is weak. Size tells how often a clone was seen (once, few, many) or the class of an expanded clone, and some rows leave it out.

d_call: TRBD1
j_call: TRBJ2-1
v_call: TRBV15
clone_size: .
cdr3_aa: CATSRPPTGTGYNEQFF
cdr3_nt: TGTGCCACCAGCAGACCCCCGACGGGGACAGGCTACAATGAGCAGTTCTTC

d_call: TRBD1
j_call: TRBJ2-2
v_call: TRBV5-4
clone_size: .
cdr3_aa: CASSFGQAGELFF
cdr3_nt: TGTGCCAGCAGCTTCGGACAGGCCGGGGAGCTGTTTTTT

d_call: TRBD1
j_call: TRBJ1-3
v_call: TRBV19
clone_size: .
cdr3_aa: CASLDRALSGNTIYF
cdr3_nt: TGTGCCAGTCTGGACAGGGCGCTCTCTGGAAACACCATATATTTT

d_call: TRBD1
j_call: TRBJ1-4
v_call: TRBV5-5
clone_size: .
cdr3_aa: CASSLGQGASEKLFF
cdr3_nt: TGTGCCAGCAGCTTGGGACAGGGGGCGTCCGAAAAACTGTTTTTT

d_call: .
j_call: TRBJ2-5
v_call: TRBV7-2
clone_size: .
cdr3_aa: CASSLGVDRYQETQYF
cdr3_nt: TGTGCCAGCAGCTTAGGGGTCGACAGGTACCAAGAGACCCAGTACTTC

d_call: TRBD2
j_call: TRBJ2-7
v_call: TRBV6-5
clone_size: .
cdr3_aa: CASSYSRGSYEQYF
cdr3_nt: TGTGCCAGCAGTTATTCGCGGGGGAGTTACGAGCAGTACTTC

d_call: TRBD2
j_call: TRBJ2-1
v_call: TRBV9
clone_size: .
cdr3_aa: CASSVGGAGGYNEQFF
cdr3_nt: TGTGCCAGCAGCGTAGGAGGGGCGGGGGGGTACAATGAGCAGTTCTTC

d_call: .
j_call: TRBJ1-1
v_call: TRBV30
clone_size: once
cdr3_aa: CAWYPHTGGNTEAFF
cdr3_nt: TGTGCCTGGTACCCACACACGGGGGGGAACACTGAAGCTTTCTTT

d_call: .
j_call: TRBJ1-2
v_call: TRBV11-2
clone_size: .
cdr3_aa: CASSGLGGAGSGYTF
cdr3_nt: TGTGCCAGCAGCGGCCTCGGCGGGGCGGGTAGTGGCTACACCTTC

d_call: TRBD1
j_call: TRBJ2-3
v_call: TRBV5-1
clone_size: .
cdr3_aa: CASSLLQGAIDTQYF
cdr3_nt: TGCGCCAGCAGCTTATTACAGGGGGCGATCGATACGCAGTATTTT

d_call: TRBD2
j_call: TRBJ2-3
v_call: TRBV7-3
clone_size: .
cdr3_aa: CASSLTPGAGASTDTQYF
cdr3_nt: TGTGCCAGCAGCTTAACCCCGGGAGCGGGGGCCAGCACAGATACGCAGTATTTT